This T cell receptor (beta chain) was found in a study of OX40 agonist ivuxolimab in advanced cancers. Repertoires were generated with immunoSEQ multiplex PCR, while TCRdb's copy carries only in-frame clones and drops some. Of about 46,000 clones listed, around 90% are singletons. The sequencing used CD4+ or CD8+ T cells sorted from blood, collected in a trial of the OX40 agonist ivuxolimab. This clonotype was sampled from an adult with an advanced solid tumor such as melanoma, head and neck, liver or kidney cancer.

The CDR3: CASSVTGQINEQFF. The DNA for the CDR3 is TGTGCCAGCAGCGTAACGGGACAGATCAATGAGCAGTTCTTC. The chain employs TRBV9 and TRBJ2-1; 7 nucleotides match TRBD1. The CDR3 runs 14 residues. J gave up 6 bases and V 1 base, and 4 bases lay outside the gene matches. From germline, CDR1 is SGDLS and CDR2 YYNGEE.